By sample fraction, the clone carrying this TCR beta chain is medium-sized. The antigen is undetermined. Germline values: CDR1 SNHLY, CDR2 FYNNEI. The trim removed 5 bases at V and 5 bases at J, leaving 5 bases unmatched. The CDR3 sequence is 14 residues long. This sample is drawn from a study of neurological immune-mediated disorders. The study's findings and limits: While HTLV-1-associated myelopathy showed the greatest TCR clonal expansion, multiple sclerosis showed the least, falling below healthy controls. Among 34 multiple sclerosis patients, 18 had repertoires that phylogenetic grouping placed in one related-CDR3 cluster, a possible signature.

5'RACE with 10-nucleotide random UMIs produced the cDNA. TCRdb re-analysed the 5' RACE reads in MiXCR, keeping a single row per CDR3 protein. The sample yields 46,000 or so distinct CDR3 sequences, roughly 4.1% seen once. This receptor was taken from a woman in her sixties or seventies with multiple sclerosis. The sample was PBMCs. This rearrangement joins TRBV2 to TRBJ2-1, with TRBD2 identical over 8 bases. The CDR3 sequence: CASSPTSENNEQFF. In DNA form, the CDR3 reads TGTGCCAGCAGTCCGACTAGCGAAAACAATGAGCAGTTCTTC.